The 5 T cell receptor beta chains presented below share a single source sample, sequenced in a study of T cell repertoires in cytomegalovirus infection. No antigen has been assigned to these receptors. Each CDR3 protein gets one entry after TCRdb re-called the reads with MiXCR. This table has about 830,000 distinct CDR3 sequences, roughly 33% appearing once. The material was cultured CD8+ T cells from PBMCs, obtained from culture after CMV antigen stimulation. These receptor sequences come from a human donor in good health (CMV status not recorded). Some clones in this sample may be carry-over from other donors' samples.

The chain is built from TRBV6-2 or TRBV6-3 and TRBJ1-1; D call uncertain. There are 14 residues in the CDR3. V was shortened by 2 bases and J by 2 bases, with 9 bases between the two germline ends. Germline V gene lookup returns CDR1 MNHEY and CDR2 SVGEGT. DNA of the CDR3: TGTGCCAGCAGTTACGGGCTTGTAAACACTGAAGCTTTCTTT. Translating it yields CASSYGLVNTEAFF.

This clonotype was picked up a small number of times. The gene calls are TRBV7-9 and TRBJ1-2; weak D call: TRBD1 (6 bases). The CDR3 totals 11 residues. V gave up 5 bases and J gave up 7 bases, with 8 bases separating them. Germline CDR1 and CDR2: SEHNR and FQNEAQ (reference sequence). CDR3 DNA sequence: TGTGCCAGCAGCCCAGGGGCTGGCTACACCTTC. Encoded protein: CASSPGAGYTF.

This clonotype was detected a few times. The gene calls are TRBV29-1 and TRBJ1-5; D remains unclear. V shed 8 bases and J shed 4 bases, with 15 bases lying between them. This CDR3 comprises 13 residues. Germline lookup yields CDR1 SQVTM and CDR2 ANQGSEA. Here the CDR3 reads CSTADGINQPQHF. The CDR3, as DNA: TGCAGCACTGCGGACGGGATAAATCAGCCCCAGCATTTT.

The V and J genes are TRBV6-2 or TRBV6-3 and TRBJ2-7; D not resolved. Germline V gene sequence: CDR1 MNHEY, CDR2 SVGEGT. V lost 7 bases and J 1 base, leaving 11 bases between the germline ends. This CDR3 is built from 13 residues. The CDR3 is CASNKGRSYEQYV. The CDR3 coding sequence is TGTGCCAGCAATAAAGGGCGTTCCTACGAGCAGTACGTC.

This clonotype was counted at least ten times. The chain uses TRBV27 and TRBJ1-1, with D possibly being TRBD1 (5 bases). This CDR3 is built from 14 residues. Germline values: CDR1 MNHEY, CDR2 SMNVEV (reference sequence). V shed 7 bases and J shed 2 bases, with 14 bases lying between them. The CDR3 sequence is CASTLTGANTEAFF. CDR3 nucleotide sequence: TGTGCCAGCACCCTTACAGGAGCTAACACTGAAGCTTTCTTT.